The sample holds a few counts of the clone carrying this TCR beta chain. Its antigen is unidentified. TCRdb called the 5' RACE reads again in MiXCR, with one record for every CDR3 protein. Here the sample spans 98,000 or so distinct CDR3 sequences, 15% to 20% being singletons. The CDR3 has 15 residues. The junction had 6 bases not matched to a gene; V was cut back by 5 bases and J by 6 bases. Germline assignment: CDR1 MNHEY and CDR2 SVGAGI. The data were taken from a study of T-cell memory formation after mild COVID-19. Study-level background: Across donors, TCR clusters were largely donor specific.

Findings of the study overall: Some clones that responded turned up in pre-infection memory, which suggests that cross-reactive memory joined in. CD8+ contracting clones occupied EMRA, while CD4+ ones occupied mainly CM and EM.

Sequencing was performed on PBMCs or a T cell subset sorted from them (not recorded which). This TCR came from a man younger than 35 who had mild COVID-19 (a few samples of this study predate the infection). Cell type and time point are not known. The chain employs TRBV6-5 and TRBJ2-2, with 10 bases that match TRBD2. The CDR3 here is CASSHSGGLAGELFF. Here the CDR3 DNA reads TGTGCCAGCAGTCATAGCGGGGGGCTCGCCGGGGAGCTGTTTTTT.